The clone carrying this T cell receptor (beta chain) was seen a handful of times. Its specificity is not known. TCR beta VDJ combinations and CDR3 sequences were profiled from genomic DNA. TCRdb reprocessed the reads via MiXCR and lists one record per CDR3 protein. Here the sample spans about 120,000 distinct CDR3 sequences, approximately 61% being singletons. The sample belongs to a study of CD8+CD57+ T cells in acquired aplastic anemia. Study results and caveats: Controls did not differ significantly from patients in CD8+ Simpson's diversity.

Patients who underwent sequencing had shown CD8+CD57+ cell expansion by flow cytometry. Trimming shortened V by 5 bases and J by 1 base, and 20 bases separated the two germline ends. The germline gives CDR1 MNHEY, CDR2 SVGAGI. The CDR3 is 17 amino acids. The sample consisted of sorted CD4+, CD8+, or CD8+CD57+ T cells (not recorded which) from PBMCs. The sequence derives from a human donor with aplastic anemia. The genes are TRBV6-5 and TRBJ1-1, with TRBD1 as a possible D gene (6 bases). The chain's CDR3 is CASSPIGSGVTNTEAFF. The CDR3 DNA sequence: TGTGCCAGCAGTCCCATTGGGTCAGGGGTGACGAACACTGAAGCTTTCTTT.